This TCR beta chain was observed in a study of shared clonotypes between healthy human individuals. General study findings and limits: Generation probabilities were higher for clonotypes shared across all four sorted-subset donors than for unshared ones. The sharing of 5% to 6.5% of naive CD4 clonotypes was seen across several donors. Larger richness was generally estimated for naive than memory subsets. The rarefaction results pointed to incomplete sorted-subset sequencing despite large depth.

Using immunoSEQ multiplex PCR, the repertoire was profiled, and TCRdb retains in-frame clones only, with some absent. The data hold over a million clones, with over 95% observed a single time. CDR1 and CDR2 (germline): LNHDA, SQIVND (reference sequence). The V and J ends lost 3 bases and 6 bases, in that order; junction bases with no gene match: 15. This CDR3 spans 18 amino acids. As regards this clone: The antigen is unknown.

The V gene is TRBV19, the J gene TRBJ2-1; 9 bases agree with TRBD2. The sequence came from a young man in good health. The specimen sequenced was naive CD4+ T cells sorted from blood. As to subset: CD45RA+ positively selected. The CDR3 here is CASSIRLAGLSRFNEQFF. The CDR3 DNA reads TGTGCCAGTAGTATCCGGCTAGCGGGGTTATCTCGGTTCAATGAGCAGTTCTTC.